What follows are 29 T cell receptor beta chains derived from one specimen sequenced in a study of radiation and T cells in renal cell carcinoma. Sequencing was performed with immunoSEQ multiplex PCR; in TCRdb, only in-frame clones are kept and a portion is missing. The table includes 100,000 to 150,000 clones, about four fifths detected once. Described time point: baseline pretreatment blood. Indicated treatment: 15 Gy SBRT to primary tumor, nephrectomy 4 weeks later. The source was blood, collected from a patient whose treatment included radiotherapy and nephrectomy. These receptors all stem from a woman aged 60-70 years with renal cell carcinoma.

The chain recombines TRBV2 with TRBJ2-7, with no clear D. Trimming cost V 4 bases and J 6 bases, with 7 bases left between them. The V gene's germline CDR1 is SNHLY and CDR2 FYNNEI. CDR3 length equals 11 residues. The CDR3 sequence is CASSGHSEQYF. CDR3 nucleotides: TGTGCCAGCAGTGGACATTCCGAGCAGTACTTC.

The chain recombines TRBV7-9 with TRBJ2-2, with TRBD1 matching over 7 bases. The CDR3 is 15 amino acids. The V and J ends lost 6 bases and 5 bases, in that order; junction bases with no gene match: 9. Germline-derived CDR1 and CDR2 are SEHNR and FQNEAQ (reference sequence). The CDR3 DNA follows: TGTGCCAGCAGTTCCTGGACAGGAGGAACCGGGGAGCTGTTTTTT. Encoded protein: CASSSWTGGTGELFF.

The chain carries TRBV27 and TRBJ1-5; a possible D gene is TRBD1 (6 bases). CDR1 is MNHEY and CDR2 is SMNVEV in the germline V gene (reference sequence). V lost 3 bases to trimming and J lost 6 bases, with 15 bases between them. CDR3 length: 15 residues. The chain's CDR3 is CASSLGGPGAQPQHF. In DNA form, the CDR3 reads TGTGCCAGCAGTTTGGGAGGCCCGGGGGCTCAGCCCCAGCATTTT.

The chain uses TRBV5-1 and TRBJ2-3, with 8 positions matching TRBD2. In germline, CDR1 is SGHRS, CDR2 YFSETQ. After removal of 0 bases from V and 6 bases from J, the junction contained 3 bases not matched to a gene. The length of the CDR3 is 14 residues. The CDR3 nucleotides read TGCGCCAGCAGCTTGGAGCGGGAGTCCGATACGCAGTATTTT. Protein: CASSLERESDTQYF. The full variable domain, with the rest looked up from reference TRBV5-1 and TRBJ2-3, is KAGVTQTPRYLIKTRGQQVTLSCSPISGHRSVSWYQQTPGQGLQFLFEYFSETQRNKGNFPGRFSGRQFSNSRSEMNVSTLELGDSALYLCASSLERESDTQYFGPGTRLTVL.

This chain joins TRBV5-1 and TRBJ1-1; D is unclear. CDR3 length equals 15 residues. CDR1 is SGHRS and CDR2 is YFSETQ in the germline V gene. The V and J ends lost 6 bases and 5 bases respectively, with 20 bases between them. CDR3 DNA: TGCGCCAGCAACCCTCGGGGTAGCCGGGGAACTGAAGCTTTCTTT. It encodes CASNPRGSRGTEAFF.

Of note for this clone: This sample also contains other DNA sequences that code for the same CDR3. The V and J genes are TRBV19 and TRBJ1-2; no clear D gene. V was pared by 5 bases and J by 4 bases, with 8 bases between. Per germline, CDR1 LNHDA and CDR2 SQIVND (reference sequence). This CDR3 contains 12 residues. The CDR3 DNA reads TGTGCCAGTAGTTCCGGGCCCTATGGCTACACCTTC. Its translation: CASSSGPYGYTF.

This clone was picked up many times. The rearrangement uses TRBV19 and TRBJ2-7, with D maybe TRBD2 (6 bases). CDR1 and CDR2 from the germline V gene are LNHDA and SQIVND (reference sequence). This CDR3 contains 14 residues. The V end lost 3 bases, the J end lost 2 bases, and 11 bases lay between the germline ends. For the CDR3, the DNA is TGTGCCAGTAGTATTGGAGGGAAAACCTACGAGCAGTACTTC. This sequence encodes CASSIGGKTYEQYF.

The CDR3 bases are TGTGCCAGCAGTGTCTACGAGCAGTACTTC. Protein sequence: CASSVYEQYF. J is TRBJ2-7 and V is TRBV6-1; D unclear. The CDR3 consists of 10 residues. V was clipped by 4 bases and J by 3 bases, with 1 base between them. Germline V CDR1 and CDR2: MNHNS, SASEGT.

CDR3: CASSLSRGSAEAFF. Written as DNA, the CDR3 is TGTGCCAGCAGCTTATCCAGGGGGAGTGCTGAAGCTTTCTTT. The chain has TRBV7-2 and TRBJ1-1; TRBD1 aligns across 7 bases. Germline V gene sequence: CDR1 SGHTA, CDR2 FQGNSA. J lost 6 bases, V lost 2 bases, and 6 bases had no gene match. This CDR3 is 14 amino acids long.

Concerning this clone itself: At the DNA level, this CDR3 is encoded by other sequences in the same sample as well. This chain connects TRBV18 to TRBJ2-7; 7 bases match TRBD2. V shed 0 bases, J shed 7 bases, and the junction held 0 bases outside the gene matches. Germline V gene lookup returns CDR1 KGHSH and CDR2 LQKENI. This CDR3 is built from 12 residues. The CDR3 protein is CASSPPAGEQYF. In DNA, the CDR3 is TGTGCCAGCTCACCACCAGCGGGGGAGCAGTACTTC. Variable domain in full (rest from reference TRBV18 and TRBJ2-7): NAGVMQNPRHLVRRRGQEARLRCSPMKGHSHVYWYRQLPEEGLKFMVYLQKENIIDESGMPKERFSAEFPKEGPSILRIQQVVRGDSAAYFCASSPPAGEQYFGPGTRLTVT.

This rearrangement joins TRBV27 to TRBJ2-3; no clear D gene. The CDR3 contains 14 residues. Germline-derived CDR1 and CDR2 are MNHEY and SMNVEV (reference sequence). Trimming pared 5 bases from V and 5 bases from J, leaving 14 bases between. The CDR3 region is CASSPLFRGDTQYF. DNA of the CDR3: TGTGCCAGCAGTCCCCTATTTCGAGGAGATACGCAGTATTTT.

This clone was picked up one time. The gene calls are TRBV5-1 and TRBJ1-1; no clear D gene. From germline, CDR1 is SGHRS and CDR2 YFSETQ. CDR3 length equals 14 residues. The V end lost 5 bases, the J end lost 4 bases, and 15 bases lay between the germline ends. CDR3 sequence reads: CASSSGPAGTEAFF. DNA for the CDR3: TGCGCCAGCAGTTCCGGGCCCGCGGGCACTGAAGCTTTCTTT.

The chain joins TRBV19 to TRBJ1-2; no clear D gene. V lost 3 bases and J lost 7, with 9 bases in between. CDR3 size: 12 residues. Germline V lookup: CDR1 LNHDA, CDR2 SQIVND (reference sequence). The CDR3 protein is CASSISPGGYTF. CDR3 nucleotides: TGTGCCAGTAGTATTTCCCCCGGTGGCTACACCTTC.

Written as DNA, the CDR3 is TGTGCCAGCAGTCCGGGGGGCACTGAAGCTTTCTTT. Protein: CASSPGGTEAFF. The V call is TRBV6-5, the J call TRBJ1-1; D is possibly TRBD1 (5 bases). Germline CDR1 MNHEY, CDR2 SVGAGI. This CDR3 is built from 12 residues. V lost 5 bases, J lost 4 bases, and 8 bases lay in between.

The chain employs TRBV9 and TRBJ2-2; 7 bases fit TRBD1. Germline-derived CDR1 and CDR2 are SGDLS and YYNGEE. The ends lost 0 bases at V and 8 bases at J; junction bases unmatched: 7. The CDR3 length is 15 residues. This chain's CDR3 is CASSVDEGASGELFF. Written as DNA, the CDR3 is TGTGCCAGCAGCGTAGATGAGGGGGCCTCTGGGGAGCTGTTTTTT.

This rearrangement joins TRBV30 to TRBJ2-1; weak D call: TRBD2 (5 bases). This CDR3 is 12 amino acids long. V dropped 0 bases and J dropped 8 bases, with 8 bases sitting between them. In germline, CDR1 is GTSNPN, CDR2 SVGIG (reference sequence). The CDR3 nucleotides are TGTGCCTGGAGTGTCATGGAGGATGAGCAGTTCTTC. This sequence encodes CAWSVMEDEQFF.

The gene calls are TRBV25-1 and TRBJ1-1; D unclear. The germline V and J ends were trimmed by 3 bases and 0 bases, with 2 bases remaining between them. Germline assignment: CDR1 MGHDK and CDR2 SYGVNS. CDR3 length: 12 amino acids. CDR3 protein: CASSEVNTEAFF. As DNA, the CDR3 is TGTGCCAGCAGTGAGGTGAACACTGAAGCTTTCTTT. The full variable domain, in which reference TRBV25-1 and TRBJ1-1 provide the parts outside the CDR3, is EADIYQTPRYLVIGTGKKITLECSQTMGHDKMYWYQQDPGMELHLIHYSYGVNSTEKGDLSSESTVSRIRTEHFPLTLESARPSHTSQYLCASSEVNTEAFFGQGTRLTVV.

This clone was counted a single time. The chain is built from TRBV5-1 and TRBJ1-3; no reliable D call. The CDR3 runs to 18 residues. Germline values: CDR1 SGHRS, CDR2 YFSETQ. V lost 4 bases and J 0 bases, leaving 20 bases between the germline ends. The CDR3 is CASSLDIDVRRSGNTIYF. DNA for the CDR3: TGCGCCAGCAGCCTTGATATAGACGTCCGACGCTCTGGAAACACCATATATTTT.

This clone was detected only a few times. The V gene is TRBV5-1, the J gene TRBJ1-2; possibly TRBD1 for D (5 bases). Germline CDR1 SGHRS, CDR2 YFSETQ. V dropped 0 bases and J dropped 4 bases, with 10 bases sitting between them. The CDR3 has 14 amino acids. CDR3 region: CASSLERGSYGYTF. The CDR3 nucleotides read TGCGCCAGCAGCTTGGAAAGGGGAAGCTATGGCTACACCTTC.

CDR3 in amino acids: CATMEGGTEAFF. The CDR3 DNA reads as TGTGCCACCATGGAAGGAGGCACTGAAGCTTTCTTT. The rearrangement links TRBV30 to TRBJ1-1; D gene ambiguous. Per germline, CDR1 GTSNPN and CDR2 SVGIG (reference sequence). The CDR3 runs 12 residues. V lost 8 bases and J lost 4, with 14 bases in between.

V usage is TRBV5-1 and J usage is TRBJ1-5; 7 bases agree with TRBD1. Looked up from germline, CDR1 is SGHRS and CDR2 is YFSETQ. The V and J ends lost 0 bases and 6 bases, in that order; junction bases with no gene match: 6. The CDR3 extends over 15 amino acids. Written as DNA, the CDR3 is TGCGCCAGCAGCTTGGCTCAGGGGGACAGTCAGCCCCAGCATTTT. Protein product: CASSLAQGDSQPQHF.

The CDR3 protein is CSAISSYEQYF. The CDR3 DNA reads as TGCAGTGCTATCTCCTCCTACGAGCAGTACTTC. V usage is TRBV20-1 and J usage is TRBJ2-7; D remains unclear. The length of the CDR3 is 11 residues. Germline V gene sequence: CDR1 DFQATT, CDR2 SNEGSKA (reference sequence). V lost 4 bases and J lost 0, with 4 bases in between.

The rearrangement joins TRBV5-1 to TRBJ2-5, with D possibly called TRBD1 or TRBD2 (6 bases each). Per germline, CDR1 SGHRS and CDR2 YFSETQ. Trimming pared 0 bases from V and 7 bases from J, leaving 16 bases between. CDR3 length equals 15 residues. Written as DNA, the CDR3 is TGCGCCAGCAGCTTGGCAGGGGAGGCTCGGTCGACCCAGTACTTC. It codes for CASSLAGEARSTQYF.

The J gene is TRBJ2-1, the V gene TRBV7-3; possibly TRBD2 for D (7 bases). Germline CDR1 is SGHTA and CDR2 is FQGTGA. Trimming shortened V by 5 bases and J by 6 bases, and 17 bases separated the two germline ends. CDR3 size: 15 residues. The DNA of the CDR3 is TGTGCCAGCAGCCTCACGGGGGGCTCGGCCAATGAGCAGTTCTTC. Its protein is CASSLTGGSANEQFF.

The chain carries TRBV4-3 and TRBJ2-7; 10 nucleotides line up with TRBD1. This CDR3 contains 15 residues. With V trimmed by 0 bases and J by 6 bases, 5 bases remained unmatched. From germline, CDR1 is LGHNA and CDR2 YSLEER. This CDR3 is CASSQDPGTGAEQYF. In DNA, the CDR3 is TGCGCCAGCAGCCAAGATCCCGGGACAGGGGCCGAGCAGTACTTC.

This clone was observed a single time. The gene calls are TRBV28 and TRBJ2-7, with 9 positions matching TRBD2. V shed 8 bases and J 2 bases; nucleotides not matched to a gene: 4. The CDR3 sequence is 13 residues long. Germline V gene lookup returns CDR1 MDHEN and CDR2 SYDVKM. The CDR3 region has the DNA TGTGCCAGCGGGCGGGAGGGCCCCTACGAGCAGTACTTC. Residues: CASGREGPYEQYF.

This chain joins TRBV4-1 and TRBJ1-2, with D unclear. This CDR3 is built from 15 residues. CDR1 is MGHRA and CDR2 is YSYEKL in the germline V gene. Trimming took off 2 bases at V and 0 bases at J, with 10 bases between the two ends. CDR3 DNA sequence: TGCGCCAGCAGCCAAACGCCTTCCCCTAACTATGGCTACACCTTC. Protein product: CASSQTPSPNYGYTF.

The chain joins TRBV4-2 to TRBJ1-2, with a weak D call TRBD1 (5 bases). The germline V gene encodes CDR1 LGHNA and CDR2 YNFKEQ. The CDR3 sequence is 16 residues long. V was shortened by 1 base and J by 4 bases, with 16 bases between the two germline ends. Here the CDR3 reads CASSQGLETVIYGYTF. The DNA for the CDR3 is TGTGCCAGCAGCCAAGGCCTAGAGACAGTTATCTATGGCTACACCTTC.

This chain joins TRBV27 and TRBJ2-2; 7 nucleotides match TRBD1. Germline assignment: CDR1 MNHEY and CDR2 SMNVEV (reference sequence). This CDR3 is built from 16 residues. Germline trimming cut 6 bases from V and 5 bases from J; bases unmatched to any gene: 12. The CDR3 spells CASSSTGMESTGELFF. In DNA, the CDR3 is TGTGCCAGCAGCTCGACAGGGATGGAATCGACCGGGGAGCTGTTTTTT.